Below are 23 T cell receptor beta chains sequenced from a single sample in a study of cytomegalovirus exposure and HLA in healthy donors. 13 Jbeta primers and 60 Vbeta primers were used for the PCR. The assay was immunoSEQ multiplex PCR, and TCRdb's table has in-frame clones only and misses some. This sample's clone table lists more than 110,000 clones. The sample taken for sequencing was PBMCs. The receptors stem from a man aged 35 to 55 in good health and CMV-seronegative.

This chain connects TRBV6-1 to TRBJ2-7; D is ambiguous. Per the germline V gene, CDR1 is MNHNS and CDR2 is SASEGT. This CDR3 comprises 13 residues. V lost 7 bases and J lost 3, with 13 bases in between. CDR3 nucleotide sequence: TGTGCCAGCACGCGCGAGCTAAGCTACGAGCAGTACTTC. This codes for CASTRELSYEQYF.

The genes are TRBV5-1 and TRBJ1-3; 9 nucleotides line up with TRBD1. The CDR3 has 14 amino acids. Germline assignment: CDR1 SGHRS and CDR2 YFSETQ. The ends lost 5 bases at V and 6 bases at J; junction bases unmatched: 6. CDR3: CASRPQGAENTIYF. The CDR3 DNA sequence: TGCGCCAGCAGGCCACAGGGGGCAGAAAACACCATATATTTT.

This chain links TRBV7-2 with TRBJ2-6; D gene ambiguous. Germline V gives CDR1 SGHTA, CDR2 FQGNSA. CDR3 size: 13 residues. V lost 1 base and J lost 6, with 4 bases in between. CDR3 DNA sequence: TGTGCCAGCAGCTTAGTAGCGGCCAACGTCCTGACTTTC. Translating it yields CASSLVAANVLTF.

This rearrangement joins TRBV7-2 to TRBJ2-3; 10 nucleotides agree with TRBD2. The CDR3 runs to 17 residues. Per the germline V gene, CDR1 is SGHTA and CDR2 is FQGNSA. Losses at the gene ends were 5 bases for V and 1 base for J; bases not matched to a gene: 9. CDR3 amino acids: CASSPSGGAGGTDTQYF. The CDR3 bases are TGTGCCAGCAGCCCCAGCGGGGGGGCAGGAGGCACAGATACGCAGTATTTT.

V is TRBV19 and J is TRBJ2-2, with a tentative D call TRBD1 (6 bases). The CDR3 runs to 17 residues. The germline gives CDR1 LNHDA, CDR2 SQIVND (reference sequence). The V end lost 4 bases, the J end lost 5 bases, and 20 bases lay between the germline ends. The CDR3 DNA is TGTGCCAGTAGTACGTCCTCAAACAGGGTAGGGACCGGGGAGCTGTTTTTT. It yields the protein CASSTSSNRVGTGELFF.

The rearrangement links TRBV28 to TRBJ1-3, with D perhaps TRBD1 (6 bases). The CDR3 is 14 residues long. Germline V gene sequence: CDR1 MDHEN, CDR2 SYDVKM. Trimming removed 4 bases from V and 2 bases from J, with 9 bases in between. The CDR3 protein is CASSWGHPGNTIYF. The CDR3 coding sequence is TGTGCCAGCAGTTGGGGACACCCTGGAAACACCATATATTTT.

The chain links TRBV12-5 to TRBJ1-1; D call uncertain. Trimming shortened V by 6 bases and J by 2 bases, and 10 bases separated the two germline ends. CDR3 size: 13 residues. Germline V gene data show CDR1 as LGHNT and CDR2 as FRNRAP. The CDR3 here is CASGYDTNTEAFF. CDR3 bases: TGTGCTAGTGGATATGACACAAACACTGAAGCTTTCTTT.

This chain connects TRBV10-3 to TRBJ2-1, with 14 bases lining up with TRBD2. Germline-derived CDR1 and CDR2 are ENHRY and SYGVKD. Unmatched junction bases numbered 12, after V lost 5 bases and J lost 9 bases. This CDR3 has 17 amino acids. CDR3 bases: TGTGCCATCAGTAGCGGGACAGGGACTAGCGGGGGTGGTGAGCAGTTCTTC. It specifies CAISSGTGTSGGGEQFF.

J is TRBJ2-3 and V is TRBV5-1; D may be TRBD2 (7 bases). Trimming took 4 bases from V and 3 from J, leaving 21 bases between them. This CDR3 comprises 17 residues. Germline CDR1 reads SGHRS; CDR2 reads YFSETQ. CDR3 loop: CASSPPVSRGATDTQYF. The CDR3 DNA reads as TGCGCCAGCAGCCCCCCAGTTAGCCGGGGGGCAACAGATACGCAGTATTTT.

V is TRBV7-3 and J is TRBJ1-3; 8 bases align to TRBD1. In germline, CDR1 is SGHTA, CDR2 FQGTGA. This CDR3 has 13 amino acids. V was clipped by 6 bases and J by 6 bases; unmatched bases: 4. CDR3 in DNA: TGTGCCAGCAGAGGACAGGGAGAAAACACCATATATTTT. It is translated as CASRGQGENTIYF.

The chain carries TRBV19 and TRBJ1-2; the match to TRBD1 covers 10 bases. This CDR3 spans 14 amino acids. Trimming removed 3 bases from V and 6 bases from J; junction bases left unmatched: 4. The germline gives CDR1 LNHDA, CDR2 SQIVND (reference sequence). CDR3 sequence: CASSMADRGHGYTF. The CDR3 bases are TGTGCCAGTAGTATGGCCGACAGGGGGCATGGCTACACCTTC. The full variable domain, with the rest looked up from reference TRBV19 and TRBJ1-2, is DGGITQSPKYLFRKEGQNVTLSCEQNLNHDAMYWYRQDPGQGLRLIYYSQIVNDFQKGDIAEGYSVSREKKESFPLTVTSAQKNPTAFYLCASSMADRGHGYTFGSGTRLTVV.

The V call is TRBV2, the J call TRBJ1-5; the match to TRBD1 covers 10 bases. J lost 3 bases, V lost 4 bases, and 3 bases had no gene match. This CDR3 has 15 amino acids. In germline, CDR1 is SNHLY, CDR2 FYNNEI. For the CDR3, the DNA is TGTGCCAGCAGTGCCGGGACAGGGGTCAATCAGCCCCAGCATTTT. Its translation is CASSAGTGVNQPQHF.

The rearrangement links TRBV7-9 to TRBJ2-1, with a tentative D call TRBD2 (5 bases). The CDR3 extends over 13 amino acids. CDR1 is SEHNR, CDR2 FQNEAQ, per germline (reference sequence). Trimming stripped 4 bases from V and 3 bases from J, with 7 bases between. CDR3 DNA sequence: TGTGCCAGCAGCTCGGCGGGCTACAATGAGCAGTTCTTC. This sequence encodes CASSSAGYNEQFF.

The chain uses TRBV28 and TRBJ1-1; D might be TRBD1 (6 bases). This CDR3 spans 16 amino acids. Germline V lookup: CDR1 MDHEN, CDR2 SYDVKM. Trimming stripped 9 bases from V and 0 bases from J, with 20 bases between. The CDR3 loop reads CARGPGTGIMNTEAFF. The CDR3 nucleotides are TGTGCCAGGGGGCCCGGAACAGGGATCATGAACACTGAAGCTTTCTTT.

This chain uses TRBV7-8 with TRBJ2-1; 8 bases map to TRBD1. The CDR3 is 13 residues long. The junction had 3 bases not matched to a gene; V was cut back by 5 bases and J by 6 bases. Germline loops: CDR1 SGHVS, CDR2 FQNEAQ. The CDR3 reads CASSPDRGNEQFF. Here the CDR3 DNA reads TGTGCCAGCAGCCCTGACAGGGGCAATGAGCAGTTCTTC.

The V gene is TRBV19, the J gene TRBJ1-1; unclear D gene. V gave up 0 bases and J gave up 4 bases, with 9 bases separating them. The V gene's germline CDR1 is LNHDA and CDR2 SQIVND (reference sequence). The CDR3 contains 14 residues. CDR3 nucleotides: TGTGCCAGTAGTATAGACGGTCTGAGCACTGAAGCTTTCTTT. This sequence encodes CASSIDGLSTEAFF.

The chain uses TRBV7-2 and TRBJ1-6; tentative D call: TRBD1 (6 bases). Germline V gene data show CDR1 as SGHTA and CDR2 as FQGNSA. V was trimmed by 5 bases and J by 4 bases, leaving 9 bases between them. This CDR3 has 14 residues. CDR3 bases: TGTGCCAGCAGCCTAACAGGGTATAATTCACCCCTCCACTTT. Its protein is CASSLTGYNSPLHF.

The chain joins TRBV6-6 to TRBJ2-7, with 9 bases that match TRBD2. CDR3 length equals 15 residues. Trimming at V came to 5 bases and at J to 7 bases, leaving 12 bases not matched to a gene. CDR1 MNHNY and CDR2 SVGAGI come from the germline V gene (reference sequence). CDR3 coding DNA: TGTGCCAGCAGTCACGGGGCTAGCGGGGTGGGGGAGCAGTACTTC. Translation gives CASSHGASGVGEQYF.

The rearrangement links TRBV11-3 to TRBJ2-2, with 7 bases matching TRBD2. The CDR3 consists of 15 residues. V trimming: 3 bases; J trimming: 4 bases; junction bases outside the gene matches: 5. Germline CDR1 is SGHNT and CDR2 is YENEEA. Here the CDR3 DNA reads TGTGCCAGCAGCTTGACTAGCAGTCCCACCGGGGAGCTGTTTTTT. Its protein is CASSLTSSPTGELFF.

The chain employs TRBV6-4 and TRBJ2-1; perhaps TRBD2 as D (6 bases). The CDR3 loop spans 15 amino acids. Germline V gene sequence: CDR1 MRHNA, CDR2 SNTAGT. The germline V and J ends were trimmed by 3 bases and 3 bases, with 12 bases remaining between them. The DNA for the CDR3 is TGTGCCAGCAGTGAAGGGGCGGGAAACTACAATGAGCAGTTCTTC. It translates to CASSEGAGNYNEQFF.

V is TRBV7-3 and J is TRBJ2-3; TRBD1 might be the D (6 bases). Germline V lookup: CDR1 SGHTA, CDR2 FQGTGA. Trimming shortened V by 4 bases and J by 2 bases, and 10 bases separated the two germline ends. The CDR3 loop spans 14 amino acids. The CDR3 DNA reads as TGTGCCAGCAGCTCCGGGACACACACAGATACGCAGTATTTT. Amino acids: CASSSGTHTDTQYF.

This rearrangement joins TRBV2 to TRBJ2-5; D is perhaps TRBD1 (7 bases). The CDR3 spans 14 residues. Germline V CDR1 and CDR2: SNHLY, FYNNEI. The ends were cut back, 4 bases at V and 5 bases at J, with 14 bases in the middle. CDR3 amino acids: CASSGRQGGETQYF. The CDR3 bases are TGTGCCAGCAGTGGACGACAGGGAGGTGAGACCCAGTACTTC.

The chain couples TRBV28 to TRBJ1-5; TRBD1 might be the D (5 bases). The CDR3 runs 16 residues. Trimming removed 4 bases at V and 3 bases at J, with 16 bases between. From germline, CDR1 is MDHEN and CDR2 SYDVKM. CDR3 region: CASSYARRGDNQPQHF. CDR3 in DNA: TGTGCCAGCAGTTACGCACGGCGGGGGGACAATCAGCCCCAGCATTTT.